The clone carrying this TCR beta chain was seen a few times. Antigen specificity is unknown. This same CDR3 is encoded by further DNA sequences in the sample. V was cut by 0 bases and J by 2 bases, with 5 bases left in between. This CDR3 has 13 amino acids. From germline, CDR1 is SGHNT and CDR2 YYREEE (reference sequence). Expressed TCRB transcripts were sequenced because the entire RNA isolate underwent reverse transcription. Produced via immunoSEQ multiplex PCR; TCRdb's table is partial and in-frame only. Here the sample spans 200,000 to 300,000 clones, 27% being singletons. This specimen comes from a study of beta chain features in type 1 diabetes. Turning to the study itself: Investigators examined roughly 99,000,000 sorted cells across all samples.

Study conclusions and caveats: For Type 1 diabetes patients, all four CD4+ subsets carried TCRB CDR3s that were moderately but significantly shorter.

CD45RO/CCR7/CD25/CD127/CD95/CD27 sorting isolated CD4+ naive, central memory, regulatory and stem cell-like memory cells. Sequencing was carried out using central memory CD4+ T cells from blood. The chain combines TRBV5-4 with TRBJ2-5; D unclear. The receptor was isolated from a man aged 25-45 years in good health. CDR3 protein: CASSLASQETQYF. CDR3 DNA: TGTGCCAGCAGCTTGGCGAGTCAAGAGACCCAGTACTTC.